The present TCR beta chain was sequenced within a study of blood T cell repertoires in COVID-19. Study background: Whether acute or convalescent, the COVID-19 samples came from the United States, Italy and Spain.

The CDR3 loop spans 12 amino acids. V was shortened by 6 bases and J by 5 bases, with 7 bases between the two germline ends. The germline V gene has CDR1 MDHEN and CDR2 SYDVKM. Assay used: immunoSEQ multiplex PCR; TCRdb lists only in-frame clones, some missing. The sample holds roughly 150,000 clones; 80% to 85% are singletons and the top ten take roughly 4.9%. Cohorts were determined from participant-reported clinical history. Those designated as exposed participants met a COVID-19 case within 2 weeks before study entry. The clonotype was recovered from a man between 70 and 80 years old who had been exposed to COVID-19. Sequencing input: PBMCs or T cells enriched from blood (not recorded which). The chain couples TRBV28 to TRBJ2-2, with D uncertain. CDR3 coding DNA: TGTGCCAGCAGCCCCCAAACCGGGGAGCTGTTTTTT. Residues: CASSPQTGELFF.